This TCR beta chain is from a study of blood T cells in healthy people across ages (dated by TCRdb to 2014 to 2015). For the wider study: In model experiments, template switching captured roughly one uniquely barcoded TCR beta cDNA molecule for every two T cells. For two donors (one aged 18 to 30 and one aged 80 or older), the study analyzed two additional independent replicas of 1 million unique cDNA reads from the same blood draw. The study measured age-related changes in TCR beta repertoire diversity using deep sequencing normalized with unique cDNA molecular identifiers. To avoid experimental bias, donors of different ages were spread randomly across the sequencing lanes. The donors were divided into four age groups: young (average about 16 years), middle-aged (approximately 41), aged (approximately 62) and long-lived (more than 75). The paper's findings and limits, for the study overall: The percentage of naive T cells measured by flow cytometry correlated strongly with observed TCR beta diversity. As age increased, observed TCR beta diversity per million T cells dropped in a roughly linear way, and a significant reduction was already evident by age 40. Estimates of total diversity based on one million sequenced T cells were regarded as lower bounds and as underestimates. Compared with the aged group, the long-lived group had more naive CD4+ T cells, fewer expanded clones and increased TCR diversity, suggesting age selection. Conclusive comparison of naive and antigen-experienced compartments was prevented by the profiling of bulk unsorted PBMCs. Because donor CMV infection status was unknown, age-related changes in expanded clonotypes were potentially confounded.

This clonotype was seen only once. Its antigen is still unknown. It has no much larger one-base neighbor in the sample; base qualities were not kept. One read alone is a weak basis. The library was prepared using 5' RACE. The sequencing machine was an Illumina HiSeq 2500. A second 7 to 11 cycle PCR used a sample-barcoded 5' primer and a J-beta primer mix. Each TCR beta cDNA molecule received a unique molecular identifier from a template-switch 5' adaptor carrying 12 random nucleotides. Each sample yielded at least 2.5 million CDR3-containing paired-end reads. The Mint cDNA synthesis kit, primed by a TRBC-specific oligonucleotide, was used to synthesize first-strand cDNA from all RNA. Following uracil-DNA glycosylase treatment, all cDNA underwent a first 18-cycle PCR with the universal primers M1SS and BC2_uni_R. The authors' pipeline ran thus. Each sample was normalized by randomly selecting 1 million high-quality reads, each carrying a distinct molecular identifier. Instead of being binned into consensus sequences, reads that shared molecular identifiers were thrown out. MiTCR, set to a Q25 quality threshold and the strictest error-elimination algorithm, was used for CDR3 identification, clonotype clustering and error correction. A nonparametric unseen species model with Euler transformation was used to estimate lower-bound total TCR beta diversity. The public sequencing data were trimmed at Q25 with fastp and processed into clonotypes with MiXCR by TCRdb, which kept only in-frame beta chains. Each CDR3 protein appears once, grouped with its most common genes and DNA. The V and J calls here are based on TCRdb, not the publication. For this sample there are about 680,000 distinct CDR3 sequences; around 48% appear just once. The ten largest clones take up roughly 34% of the sample.

Spanning cysteine to phenylalanine, the CDR3 consists of 15 amino acids. The sequence is cut down to CDR3 DNA, 45 bases in frame from base 1. Trimming at the junction amounts to 6 bases on V and 3 bases on J, and the germline ends lie 18 bases apart. The germline V gene (reference sequence) specifies DFQATT as CDR1 and SNEGSKA as CDR2. The donors were 40 or so Caucasian individuals from Russia, aged roughly 6 to 100 years, who were systemically healthy. Each donor gave about 9.8 milliliters of peripheral blood, drawn into EDTA-treated Vacutainer tubes. Ficoll-Paque density-gradient centrifugation was used to isolate PBMCs, with at least 6.5 million per sample. Total RNA was extracted from PBMCs with Trizol reagent, with at least 5 micrograms obtained per sample. For every donor, flow cytometry on a PBMC aliquot measured the percentage of naive CD45RAhigh/CD27high T cells.

Input material: blood. This TCR was recovered from a woman aged 60-75 years in good health. The rearranged segments are TRBV20-1 and TRBJ1-5, with a weak D call of TRBD1 (5 bases match). The DNA sequence reads TGCAGTGCGTCCGCTCCGGGACGGTTCAATCAGCCCCAGCATTTT. The encoded protein is CSASAPGRFNQPQHF.